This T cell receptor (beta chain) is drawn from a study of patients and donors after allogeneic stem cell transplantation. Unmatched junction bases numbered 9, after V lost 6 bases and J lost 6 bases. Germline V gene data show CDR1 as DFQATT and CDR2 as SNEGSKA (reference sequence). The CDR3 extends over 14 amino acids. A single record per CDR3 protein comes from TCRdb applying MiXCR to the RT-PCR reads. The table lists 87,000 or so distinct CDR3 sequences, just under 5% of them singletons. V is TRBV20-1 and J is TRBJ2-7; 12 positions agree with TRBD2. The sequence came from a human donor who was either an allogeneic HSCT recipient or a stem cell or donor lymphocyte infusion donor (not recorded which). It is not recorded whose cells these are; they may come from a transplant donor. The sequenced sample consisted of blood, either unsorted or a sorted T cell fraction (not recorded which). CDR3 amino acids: CSAVTSGSTGEQYF. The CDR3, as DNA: TGCAGTGCGGTGACTAGCGGGAGTACCGGCGAGCAGTACTTC.